In this sample, the clone carrying this T cell receptor (beta chain) turned up a few times. The antigen is unknown. This entry belongs to a study of cytomegalovirus exposure and HLA in healthy donors. For the study at large: Out of a few hundred genotyped donors, roughly 80% belonged to the Caucasian-associated ancestry cluster.

PCR used 60 Vbeta primers and 13 Jbeta primers. Assay: immunoSEQ multiplex PCR; the TCRdb copy retains only in-frame clones and omits some. The sample holds 110,000 to 150,000 clones; around three quarters are singletons and the top ten take 2.1%. Study-wide results and limits: Most TCR sequences showed up rarely, but some public TCRs showed up in many donors.

CDR1 and CDR2 (germline): SGHRS, YFSETQ. Trimming stripped 0 bases from V and 7 bases from J, with 16 bases between. This CDR3 spans 15 amino acids. The sample comprised PBMCs. The TCR sequence derives from a woman aged 55-69 years in good health and CMV-seropositive. This chain connects TRBV5-1 to TRBJ1-2; possibly TRBD1 for D (6 bases). The CDR3 DNA is TGCGCCAGCAGCTTGGGACAGGTCTCATGGTCTGGCTACACCTTC. Its translation is CASSLGQVSWSGYTF.